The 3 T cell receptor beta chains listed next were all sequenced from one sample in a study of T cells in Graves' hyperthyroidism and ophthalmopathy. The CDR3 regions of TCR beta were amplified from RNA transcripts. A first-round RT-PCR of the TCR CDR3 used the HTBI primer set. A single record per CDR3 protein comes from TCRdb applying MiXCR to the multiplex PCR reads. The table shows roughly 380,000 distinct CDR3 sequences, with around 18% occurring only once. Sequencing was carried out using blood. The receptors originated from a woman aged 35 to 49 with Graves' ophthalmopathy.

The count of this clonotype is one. CDR3 DNA sequence: TGCAGTGCTGGCACTAGCGGGAGGATATACGAGCAGTACTTC. This gives the protein CSAGTSGRIYEQYF. The V gene is TRBV20-1, the J gene TRBJ2-7, with 12 bases matching TRBD2. The CDR3 extends over 14 amino acids. Germline assignment: CDR1 DFQATT and CDR2 SNEGSKA (reference sequence). V lost 5 bases to trimming and J lost 4 bases; unmatched junction nucleotides: 6.

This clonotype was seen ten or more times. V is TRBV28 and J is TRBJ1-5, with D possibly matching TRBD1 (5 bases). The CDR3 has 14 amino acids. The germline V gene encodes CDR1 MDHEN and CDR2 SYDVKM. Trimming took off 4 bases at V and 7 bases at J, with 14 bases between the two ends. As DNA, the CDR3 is TGTGCCAGCAGTTCCCCCCCGGGGCTCCAGCCCCAGCATTTT. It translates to CASSSPPGLQPQHF.

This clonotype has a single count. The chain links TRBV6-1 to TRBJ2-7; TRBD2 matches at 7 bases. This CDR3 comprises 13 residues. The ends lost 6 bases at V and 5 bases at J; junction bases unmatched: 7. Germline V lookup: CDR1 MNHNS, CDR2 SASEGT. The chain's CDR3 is CASRGAGPDEQYF. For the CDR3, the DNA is TGTGCCAGCAGGGGAGCGGGACCTGACGAGCAGTACTTC.